The subject of this entry is one T cell receptor beta chain. What it binds is unknown. Alongside a J-beta primer mix, a sample-barcoded 5' primer served in a second PCR lasting about 7 to 11 cycles. From the 5' RACE reads, TCRdb called clonotypes with MiXCR, one entry per CDR3 protein. The table lists approximately 850,000 distinct CDR3 sequences, 55% to 75% of them singletons. The record originates from a study of blood T cells in healthy people across ages. Whole-study results and caveats: Long-lived donors exceeded aged donors in naive CD4+ cells and diversity. The study lacked donor CMV status, which possibly confounded expanded clonotype changes.

Looked up from germline, CDR1 is LGHDT and CDR2 is YNNKEL (reference sequence). The V and J ends lost 6 bases and 7 bases respectively, with 18 bases between them. This CDR3 is built from 15 residues. V gene TRBV3-1 combines with J gene TRBJ1-4; D perhaps matches TRBD1 (6 bases). The sequenced material came from blood. This TCR came from a man aged 25 to 45 in good health. The CDR3 here is CASRKAGTMPEKLFF. In DNA form, the CDR3 reads TGTGCCAGCAGAAAGGCCGGGACAATGCCTGAAAAACTGTTTTTT.